A selection of T cell receptor beta chains follows, all from one sample in a study of blood T cells in healthy people across ages. TCRdb fed the 5' RACE reads into MiXCR, producing one record per CDR3 protein. The profile shows about 970,000 distinct CDR3 sequences, around 54% of them singletons. Material: blood. These receptor sequences come from a woman in her sixties or seventies in good health. Each CDR3 is given with its conserved first and last residue. A D gene is named only where the DNA matches it firmly. Rows give clone size only sometimes, using once, few, many, or a class for an expanded clone.

TRBJ1-2 TRBV3-1 TRBD1 - TGTGCCAGCAGCCAAAGCAGGGGGCACGGCTACACCTTC CASSQSRGHGYTF
TRBJ2-5 TRBV5-1 TRBD1 few TGCGCCAGCAAAAAGAGAGGACAGGGGGAGACCCAGTACTTC CASKKRGQGETQYF
TRBJ2-4 TRBV29-1 TRBD2 - TGCAGCGTTGAAACTGGGCTAGCGGGAGCCCCCCGGGAGCAGTACTTC CSVETGLAGAPREQYF
TRBJ2-7 TRBV6-5 - few TGTGCCAGCAGTTACGCCAGGGGTGGAGGGTCCTACGAGCAGTACTTC CASSYARGGGSYEQYF
TRBJ1-5 TRBV20-1 - - TGCAGTGCTAGAGATCGGGGCAGCGCCAATCAGCCCCAGCATTTT CSARDRGSANQPQHF
TRBJ2-7 TRBV28 - few TGTGCCAGCAGTTTTCTTCGGGCGGAGACCTACGAGCAGTACTTC CASSFLRAETYEQYF
TRBJ2-6 TRBV6-5 - - TGTGCCAGCAGTTACTCGGTTGCTGGGGCCAACGTCCTGACTTTC CASSYSVAGANVLTF
TRBJ2-2 TRBV24-1 - - TGTGCCACCAGTGATTCTAGGGCACAAGGCACCGGGGAGCTGTTTTTT CATSDSRAQGTGELFF
TRBJ2-5 TRBV29-1 - - TGCAGCGTTGATATCGGGCAAGAGACCCAGTACTTC CSVDIGQETQYF
TRBJ2-1 TRBV14 - - TGTGCCAGCAGCCAATATGAGGGAGTGGTCTCCTACAATGGGCAGTTCTTC CASSQYEGVVSYNGQFF
TRBJ2-5 TRBV7-9 - - TGTGCCAGCAGCTTTAAGGATCTGGGGCGGGAGACCCAGTACTTC CASSFKDLGRETQYF
TRBJ2-7 TRBV27 - - TGTGCCAGCAGACGAGTGACAAAGTACAACGAGCAGTACTTC CASRRVTKYNEQYF
TRBJ2-1 TRBV4-1 TRBD2 - TGCGCCAGCAGCCAAGAGGGCCTGGGGGGGAATGAGCAGTTCTTC CASSQEGLGGNEQFF
TRBJ2-7 TRBV5-8 TRBD1 - TGTGCCGGCTTGAGCCGCGGGACAGGGAACGAGCAGTACTTC CAGLSRGTGNEQYF
TRBJ2-1 TRBV4-1 TRBD2 - TGCGCCAGCAGCCAAGGTCATAGCGGGGGCTCCTACAATGAGCAGTTCTTC CASSQGHSGGSYNEQFF
TRBJ2-3 TRBV2 - many TGTGCCAAAGAGTTACGTACGACTAGCACAGATACGCAGTATTTT CAKELRTTSTDTQYF
TRBJ2-7 TRBV27 TRBD1 - TGTGCCAGCAGTTCCCTCCCAGGGGGCCCAATCACCTACGAGCAGTACTTC CASSSLPGGPITYEQYF
TRBJ2-5 TRBV28 TRBD2 few TGTGCCAGCAGTCCTCAGCGGGGTAGGGAGACCCAGTACTTC CASSPQRGRETQYF
TRBJ1-4 TRBV4-1 TRBD1 once TGCGCCAGCCGCCCGGACAGGGGAATTGATCGGGAAAAACTGTTTTTT CASRPDRGIDREKLFF
TRBJ2-7 TRBV27 TRBD1 - TGTGCCAGCAGGGGGGACAGCAACAATGAGCAGTACTTC CASRGDSNNEQYF
TRBJ2-3 TRBV12-3/TRBV12-4 TRBD1 - TGTGCCAGCAGCCCGGGACAGGGAAATTCAGATACGCAGTATTTT CASSPGQGNSDTQYF
TRBJ1-1 TRBV2 - few TGTGCCAGCAGTGGCAGCGTTCTGAACACTGAAGCTTTCTTT CASSGSVLNTEAFF
TRBJ2-1 TRBV7-2 TRBD2 - TGTGCCAGCAGCTTAGATGGCCTAGCGGGAGGTGAGCAGTTCTTC CASSLDGLAGGEQFF
TRBJ1-2 TRBV28 - few TGTGCCAGCAATACGGGTACTAACTATGGCTACACCTTC CASNTGTNYGYTF
TRBJ2-1 TRBV12-3/TRBV12-4 TRBD2 - TGTGCCAGCAGGAGGAGTCTAGCGGATTACAATGAGCAGTTCTTC CASRRSLADYNEQFF
TRBJ2-1 TRBV27 TRBD2 few TGTGCCAGCAGTTTATGTAGGACTAGCACCTACAATGAGCAGTTCTTC CASSLCRTSTYNEQFF
TRBJ2-3 TRBV7-2 - few TGTGCCAGCAGCTTAGCGGGAGGCACTCCCTCGTCAGATGCGCAGTATTTT CASSLAGGTPSSDAQYF
TRBJ2-7 TRBV11-2 TRBD1 - TGTGCCAGCAGTTACTTAGGGACAGGGGGTTCCTACGAGCAGTACTTC CASSYLGTGGSYEQYF
TRBJ2-2 TRBV29-1 - - TGCAGCGTTGACGACAGAGCTAAGCTGTTTTTT CSVDDRAKLFF
TRBJ2-7 TRBV15 - few TGTGCCACCAGCACGGGACACGGCGGGTACGAGCAGTACTTC CATSTGHGGYEQYF
TRBJ1-5 TRBV28 TRBD1 few TGTGCCAGCAGCCCACAGGGGTTCAATCAGCCCCAGCATTTT CASSPQGFNQPQHF
TRBJ2-7 TRBV29-1 - few TGCAGCGTTGAAGTTATACCGGGACGCGTGCACGAGCAGTACTTC CSVEVIPGRVHEQYF
TRBJ2-2 TRBV10-3 TRBD1 - TGTGCCATCAGAGGGGGCTTGGACACCGGGGAGCTGTTTTTT CAIRGGLDTGELFF
TRBJ1-2 TRBV3-1 - - TGTGCCAGCAGCCAAGGGGGCTCGTTCGGCTACACCTTC CASSQGGSFGYTF
TRBJ2-1 TRBV7-9 - - TGTGCCAGCAGTCTAAGTTGGAGTCCCTACAATGAGCAGTTCTTC CASSLSWSPYNEQFF
TRBJ2-7 TRBV12-3/TRBV12-4 - few TGTGCCAGCAGTTTATCACTAGCTTACGAGCAGTACTTC CASSLSLAYEQYF
TRBJ2-7 TRBV5-5 - few TGTGCCAGCAGCTTGGGACAGCTGCCGACTAGGATCTACGAGCAGTACTTC CASSLGQLPTRIYEQYF
TRBJ1-1 TRBV29-1 - - TGCAGCCTAGAGGACCCCGAGGGGATGAACACTGAAGCTTTCTTT CSLEDPEGMNTEAFF
TRBJ2-1 TRBV5-1 - - TGCGCCAGCAGCTTGTGGGGCTCCTCGTCCAATGAGCAGTTCTTC CASSLWGSSSNEQFF
TRBJ2-5 TRBV5-1 TRBD1 - TGCGCCAGCAGCTCGGGACAGAGTTTCCAAGAGACCCAGTACTTC CASSSGQSFQETQYF
TRBJ2-7 TRBV20-1 TRBD2 - TGCAGTGCTAAGACTAGCGGGAGTAGCGAGCAGTACTTC CSAKTSGSSEQYF
TRBJ2-6 TRBV5-1 TRBD2 - TGCGCCAGCAGCTTGGAGACTAGCGGGTCGGTTGGGGCCAACGTCCTGACTTTC CASSLETSGSVGANVLTF
TRBJ1-2 TRBV4-1 - many TGCGCCAGCAGCCAAGTCCCCGATAACTATGGCTACACCTTC CASSQVPDNYGYTF
TRBJ2-3 TRBV4-2 TRBD2 - TGTGCCAGCAGCGTCCGGACTAGGAAAGAAGATAGCACAGATACGCAGTATTTT CASSVRTRKEDSTDTQYF
TRBJ2-5 TRBV11-3 - - TGTGCCAGCAGCCAAGGGGCAGGGGAGACCCAGTACTTC CASSQGAGETQYF
TRBJ2-7 TRBV28 - few TGTGCCAGCACCTCCTGGCTTGAGGACAACGAGCAGTACTTC CASTSWLEDNEQYF
TRBJ1-5 TRBV27 - - TGTGCCAGCAAGGACGCTGGGGCCGGCTTATTGTCCGGGCAGCCCCAGCATTTT CASKDAGAGLLSGQPQHF
TRBJ2-7 TRBV5-1 TRBD2 - TGCGCCAGCACCACCTTTCCAGCGGGAGACGAGCAGTACTTC CASTTFPAGDEQYF